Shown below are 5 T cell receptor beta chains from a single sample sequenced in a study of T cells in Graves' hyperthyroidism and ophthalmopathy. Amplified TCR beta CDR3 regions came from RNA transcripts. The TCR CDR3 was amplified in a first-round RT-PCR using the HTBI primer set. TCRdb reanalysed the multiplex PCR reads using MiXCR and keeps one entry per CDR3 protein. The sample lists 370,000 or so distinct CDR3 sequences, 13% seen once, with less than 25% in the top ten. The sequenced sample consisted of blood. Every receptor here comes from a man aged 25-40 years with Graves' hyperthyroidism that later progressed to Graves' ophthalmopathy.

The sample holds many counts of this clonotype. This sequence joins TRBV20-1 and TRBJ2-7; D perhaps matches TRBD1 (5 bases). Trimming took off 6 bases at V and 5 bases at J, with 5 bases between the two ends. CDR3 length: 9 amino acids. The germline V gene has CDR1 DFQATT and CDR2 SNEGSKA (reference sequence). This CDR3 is CSAGHEQYF. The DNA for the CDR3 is TGCAGTGCGGGGCACGAGCAGTACTTC.

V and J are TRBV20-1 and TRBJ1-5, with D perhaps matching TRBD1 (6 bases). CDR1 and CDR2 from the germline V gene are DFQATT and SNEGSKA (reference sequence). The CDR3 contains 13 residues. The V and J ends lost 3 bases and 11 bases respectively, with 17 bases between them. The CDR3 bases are TGCAGTGCTAGCTTGGGGGCGGCGAGAGCCCAGCATTTT. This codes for CSASLGAARAQHF.

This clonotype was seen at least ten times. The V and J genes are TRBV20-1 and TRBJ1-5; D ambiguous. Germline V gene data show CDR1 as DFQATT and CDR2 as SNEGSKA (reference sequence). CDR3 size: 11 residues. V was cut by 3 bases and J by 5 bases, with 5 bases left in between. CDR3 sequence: CSARGDQPQHF. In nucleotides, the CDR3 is TGCAGTGCTAGGGGTGATCAGCCCCAGCATTTT.

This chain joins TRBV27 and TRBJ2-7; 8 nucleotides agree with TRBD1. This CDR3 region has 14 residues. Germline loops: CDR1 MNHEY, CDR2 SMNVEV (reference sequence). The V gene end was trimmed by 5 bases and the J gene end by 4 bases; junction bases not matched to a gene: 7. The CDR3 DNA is TGTGCCAGCAGTCTAAGGACAGGGCTGTACGAGCAGTACTTC. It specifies CASSLRTGLYEQYF.

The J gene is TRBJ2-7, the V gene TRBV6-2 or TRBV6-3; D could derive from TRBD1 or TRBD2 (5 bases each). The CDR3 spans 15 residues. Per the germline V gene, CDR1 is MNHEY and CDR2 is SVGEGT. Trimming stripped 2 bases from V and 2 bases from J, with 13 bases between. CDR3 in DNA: TGTGCCAGCAGTTACCTACGGGACCAACCCTACGAGCAGTACTTC. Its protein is CASSYLRDQPYEQYF.